This paragraph reports one T cell receptor (beta chain). This specimen comes from a study of blood T cell repertoires in COVID-19. Study at large: Sample material is recorded as cDNA or gDNA derived from T cells, B-cell-depleted T cells, or PBMCs.

This CDR3 spans 14 amino acids. Germline CDR1 is SGHRS and CDR2 is YFSETQ. Trimming stripped 6 bases from V and 4 bases from J, with 16 bases between. Under the authors' procedure: How many nucleated cells were present was estimated from reference gene primer amplification. TCRdb keeps only in-frame clones here, not all; method: immunoSEQ multiplex PCR. V and J calls plus clone size are reproduced from that table; the DNA served to infer D and trimming. The data contain 80,000 or so clones, roughly 80% of them singletons. This receptor was obtained from a woman aged 70-85 years with acute or convalescent COVID-19. The J gene is TRBJ1-1, the V gene TRBV5-1, with D uncertain. Sequencing was carried out using peripheral blood. The DNA for the CDR3 is TGCGCCAGCAACCCCTTGCGGGAGGGCACTGAAGCTTTCTTT. This gives the protein CASNPLREGTEAFF.